The 2 T cell receptor beta chains listed next were all sequenced from one sample in a study of blood T cell repertoires in COVID-19. Method: immunoSEQ multiplex PCR; TCRdb's copy keeps in-frame clones and lacks some. The sample lists 60,000 or so clones, 88% occurring once. The specimen was peripheral blood. These receptor sequences come from a man aged 55 to 70 with acute or convalescent COVID-19.

This rearrangement joins TRBV2 to TRBJ2-2; 12 bases agree with TRBD2. Germline-derived CDR1 and CDR2 are SNHLY and FYNNEI. Trimming took 7 bases from V and 3 from J; bases not matched to a gene: 3. The CDR3 is 15 amino acids. CDR3 sequence reads: CASTGTSGHTGELFF. The DNA for the CDR3 is TGTGCCAGCACCGGGACTAGCGGGCACACCGGGGAGCTGTTTTTT.

The gene calls are TRBV15 and TRBJ2-3; 8 positions agree with TRBD2. Germline V gene lookup returns CDR1 LNHNV and CDR2 YYDKDF (reference sequence). The CDR3 totals 17 residues. J lost 2 bases, V lost 1 base, and 8 bases had no gene match. CDR3 residues: CATSRVTSGSTTDTQYF. The CDR3 nucleotides read TGTGCCACCAGCAGAGTTACTAGCGGTTCTACCACAGATACGCAGTATTTT.